The 11 T cell receptor beta chains given below trace back to one sample, sequenced in a study of control samples from healthy donors and cancer patients. Profiled with immunoSEQ multiplex PCR; TCRdb holds only in-frame clones, not every one. The profile shows some 120,000 clones, 80% to 90% of them singletons. The specimen was blood. These receptors all come from a man aged 40-49 years in good health.

The chain joins TRBV25-1 to TRBJ2-7; 15 bases line up with TRBD2. The V gene's germline CDR1 is MGHDK and CDR2 SYGVNS. There are 13 residues in the CDR3. Unmatched junction bases numbered 3, after V lost 6 bases and J lost 9 bases. CDR3 bases: TGTGCCAGCAGGGGGACTAGCGGGGGGTGGCAGTACTTC. Translated, it gives CASRGTSGGWQYF.

A word on this clone: Other nucleotide sequences in the sample specify the same CDR3. The chain joins TRBV9 to TRBJ2-5, with 8 bases identical to TRBD2. J lost 3 bases, V lost 4 bases, and 2 bases had no gene match. There are 13 residues in the CDR3. CDR1 and CDR2 from the germline V gene are SGDLS and YYNGEE. For the CDR3, the DNA is TGTGCCAGCAGCCCGGGGGGGGAAGAGACCCAGTACTTC. Translating gives CASSPGGEETQYF.

The table lists this clone with a few counts. The chain joins TRBV5-4 to TRBJ1-2; tentatively, D is TRBD1 (5 bases). Germline CDR1 reads SGHNT; CDR2 reads YYREEE (reference sequence). Trimming took 2 bases from V and 4 from J, leaving 9 bases between them. The CDR3 has 13 residues. CDR3 coding DNA: TGTGCCAGCAGCTTATCAGGGTCCTATGGCTACACCTTC. It codes for CASSLSGSYGYTF.

This sequence joins TRBV3-1 (or the pseudogene TRBV3-2) and TRBJ1-1; a weak D match, TRBD1 (5 bases). Between the trimmed V and J ends, which lost 0 bases and 5 bases, there was a span of 22 bases. The CDR3 is made up of 18 amino acids. Germline values: CDR1 LGHDT, CDR2 YNNKEL (reference sequence). CDR3 loop: CASSQDSRQGAGKTEAFF. In DNA, the CDR3 is TGTGCCAGCAGCCAAGATTCGAGGCAGGGTGCCGGTAAGACTGAAGCTTTCTTT.

This chain uses TRBV7-2 with TRBJ2-7; 10 bases match TRBD1. The J segment lost 5 bases and the V segment lost 5 bases, leaving 6 bases of the junction unmatched. The CDR3 is made up of 14 amino acids. Germline CDR1 is SGHTA and CDR2 is FQGNSA. This CDR3 reads CASSPRDRGNEQYF. As DNA, the CDR3 is TGTGCCAGCAGCCCCCGGGACAGGGGAAACGAGCAGTACTTC.

This clone was counted only a few times. The CDR3, as DNA: TGTGCCAGCAGTGATAATGGGAGGGAAAAACTGTTTTTT. As protein: CASSDNGREKLFF. V is TRBV25-1 and J is TRBJ1-4; D gene ambiguous. The CDR3 covers 13 residues. Trimming shortened V by 3 bases and J by 8 bases, and 10 bases separated the two germline ends. Germline V gene data show CDR1 as MGHDK and CDR2 as SYGVNS.

This clone was detected once. This CDR3 reads CASSPSYGYTF. The CDR3 DNA follows: TGTGCCAGCAGCCCCTCGTATGGCTACACCTTC. This chain connects TRBV27 to TRBJ1-2, with D uncertain. Trimming removed 6 bases from V and 5 bases from J, with 7 bases in between. The CDR3 extends over 11 amino acids. The germline V gene has CDR1 MNHEY and CDR2 SMNVEV (reference sequence).

The chain carries TRBV24-1 and TRBJ2-2; D possibly corresponds to TRBD1 (6 bases). Trimming shortened V by 1 base and J by 0 bases, and 8 bases separated the two germline ends. The CDR3 spans 16 residues. The V gene's germline CDR1 is KGHDR and CDR2 SFDVKD. The CDR3 region is CATSDFGTPNTGELFF. The DNA of the CDR3 is TGTGCCACCAGTGATTTCGGGACACCGAACACCGGGGAGCTGTTTTTT.

The V gene is TRBV6-6, the J gene TRBJ2-2; tentatively, D is TRBD1 (6 bases). CDR1 MNHNY and CDR2 SVGAGI come from the germline V gene (reference sequence). The CDR3 sequence is 16 residues long. V dropped 4 bases and J dropped 0 bases, with 12 bases sitting between them. The CDR3 is CASSFGQKTNTGELFF. The CDR3 DNA follows: TGTGCCAGCAGTTTCGGACAGAAAACGAACACCGGGGAGCTGTTTTTT.

V and J are TRBV10-1 and TRBJ2-7; the D gene could be TRBD1 or TRBD2 (5 bases each). The germline CDR1 and CDR2 sequences are WNHNN and SYGVQD (reference sequence). The CDR3 totals 14 residues. Trimming pared 8 bases from V and 7 bases from J, leaving 21 bases between. The CDR3 nucleotides are TGCGCCAGCGGAAGGACGGGGACCGGGACGGAGCAGTACTTC. Translating it yields CASGRTGTGTEQYF.

The table lists this clone with a few counts. This chain joins TRBV27 and TRBJ2-3, with unresolved D. V lost 7 bases and J lost 7, with 6 bases in between. CDR1 is MNHEY, CDR2 SMNVEV, per germline (reference sequence). This CDR3 region has 10 residues. In DNA form, the CDR3 reads TGTGCCAGCAACCTTAATACGCAGTATTTT. Encoded protein: CASNLNTQYF.